The 26 T cell receptor beta chains given below trace back to one sample, sequenced in a study of shared clonotypes between healthy human individuals. The assay was immunoSEQ multiplex PCR, and TCRdb's table has in-frame clones only and misses some. The sample consists of 2 million to 2.5 million clones, around 92% of them appearing once. Sample: naive CD4+ T cells from PBMCs. This sample's subset: CD45RA+ positively selected. Receptor source: a man younger than 30 in good health. Some clones in this sample may be carry-over from other donors' samples.

The rearrangement links TRBV7-2 to TRBJ2-1; a weak D match, TRBD2 (6 bases). CDR3 length: 11 amino acids. Germline V gives CDR1 SGHTA, CDR2 FQGNSA. Trimming took off 5 bases at V and 10 bases at J, with 9 bases between the two ends. The CDR3 sequence: CASSGGLEQFF. The CDR3 coding sequence is TGTGCCAGCAGCGGAGGACTAGAGCAGTTCTTC.

CDR3 loop: CASSFGRLAGNEQFF. CDR3 DNA: TGTGCCAGCAGTTTTGGTCGACTAGCGGGCAATGAGCAGTTCTTC. The V call is TRBV28, the J call TRBJ2-1; 10 nucleotides agree with TRBD2. Germline-derived CDR1 and CDR2 are MDHEN and SYDVKM. CDR3 length: 15 amino acids. The V gene end was trimmed by 3 bases and the J gene end by 6 bases; junction bases not matched to a gene: 5.

Concerning this clone: One junction end does not reproduce the germline sequence, and a read error may be involved. This chain uses TRBV6-4 with TRBJ1-5; D uncertain. The CDR3 totals 12 residues. From germline, CDR1 is MRHNA and CDR2 SNTAGT. CDR3 region: CTFRCGNQPQHF. In DNA form, the CDR3 reads TGCACTTTTAGGTGTGGCAATCAGCCCCAGCATTTT.

The genes are TRBV5-1 and TRBJ2-5; 9 bases map to TRBD1. Germline V gene lookup returns CDR1 SGHRS and CDR2 YFSETQ. This CDR3 comprises 16 residues. V shed 0 bases, J shed 2 bases, and the junction held 5 bases outside the gene matches. The CDR3 spells CASSLVGGTGQETQYF. The CDR3 bases are TGCGCCAGCAGCTTGGTCGGAGGGACAGGGCAAGAGACCCAGTACTTC.

This clone turned up a few times. The V gene is TRBV25-1, the J gene TRBJ1-4; D ambiguous. The CDR3 is made up of 12 amino acids. Germline CDR1 is MGHDK and CDR2 is SYGVNS. V was shortened by 8 bases and J by 7 bases, with 11 bases between the two germline ends. CDR3 amino acids: CASGSYSEKLFF. CDR3 bases: TGTGCCAGCGGATCCTACAGTGAAAAACTGTTTTTT.

The rearrangement uses TRBV15 and TRBJ2-5; perhaps TRBD2 as D (6 bases). With 3 bases removed from V and 5 bases from J, the gap between germline ends came to 22 bases. The CDR3 loop spans 17 amino acids. The germline CDR1 and CDR2 sequences are LNHNV and YYDKDF (reference sequence). CDR3 DNA sequence: TGTGCCACCAGCAGGACGTTTAGCGAACCTGGGAGGGAGACCCAGTACTTC. Translating gives CATSRTFSEPGRETQYF.

The chain has TRBV19 and TRBJ1-4; 7 positions match TRBD1. This CDR3 has 21 amino acids. J was trimmed by 5 bases and V by 5 bases; bases with no gene match: 26. Germline CDR1 reads LNHDA; CDR2 reads SQIVND (reference sequence). Here the CDR3 reads CASSPRRGSPSLTGSNEKLFF. In nucleotides, the CDR3 is TGTGCCAGTAGTCCACGAAGGGGGTCCCCGTCTTTGACAGGGTCGAATGAAAAACTGTTTTTT.

This clone appeared a few times. Here the CDR3 DNA reads TGTGCCAGTAGTGGGGGGGGCAGGGCTAGCAATCAGCCCCAGCATTTT. Protein sequence: CASSGGGRASNQPQHF. The chain joins TRBV19 to TRBJ1-5; tentative D call: TRBD1 (6 bases). Germline assignment: CDR1 LNHDA and CDR2 SQIVND (reference sequence). Deletions cut 5 bases from V and 0 bases from J, with 14 bases between. The CDR3 contains 16 residues.

The CDR3 sequence: CASSLGDYSNQPQHF. The CDR3 bases are TGTGCCAGCAGCTTAGGAGATTATAGCAATCAGCCCCAGCATTTT. This rearrangement joins TRBV7-2 to TRBJ1-5; D gene ambiguous. The CDR3 is 15 amino acids. The germline V and J ends were trimmed by 1 base and 0 bases, with 7 bases remaining between them. Germline assignment: CDR1 SGHTA and CDR2 FQGNSA.

This chain uses TRBV27 with TRBJ1-5; TRBD1 matches 7 bases. The V and J ends lost 7 bases and 3 bases, in that order; junction bases with no gene match: 3. CDR1 is MNHEY, CDR2 SMNVEV, per germline (reference sequence). This CDR3 has 13 amino acids. The CDR3, as DNA: TGTGCCAGCACAGACAGGGTCAATCAGCCCCAGCATTTT. This translates into CASTDRVNQPQHF.

This clone was counted once. This chain connects TRBV27 to TRBJ2-7, with D uncertain. CDR3 length: 13 amino acids. Germline CDR1 reads MNHEY; CDR2 reads SMNVEV (reference sequence). V lost 2 bases to trimming and J lost 10 bases, with 15 bases between them. For the CDR3, the DNA is TGTGCCAGCAGTTTACATTCCCCCCCGGAACAGTACTTC. Translation gives CASSLHSPPEQYF.

The chain carries TRBV2 and TRBJ1-5; 9 positions match TRBD1. V lost 8 bases, J lost 0 bases, and 5 bases stayed unmatched. CDR1 and CDR2 (germline): SNHLY, FYNNEI. This CDR3 has 15 residues. Here the CDR3 DNA reads TGTGCCAGCGACAGGGGGAAAGATAGCAATCAGCCCCAGCATTTT. Translated: CASDRGKDSNQPQHF.

The rearrangement joins TRBV2 to TRBJ1-4; 8 bases line up with TRBD1. In germline, CDR1 is SNHLY, CDR2 FYNNEI. Unmatched junction bases numbered 7, after V lost 7 bases and J lost 6 bases. The CDR3 totals 14 residues. In DNA form, the CDR3 reads TGTGCCAGCACTATGACAGGGGTGGATGAAAAACTGTTTTTT. It specifies CASTMTGVDEKLFF.

The chain carries TRBV18 and TRBJ1-1, with TRBD1 matching 7 bases. After removal of 11 bases from V and 4 bases from J, the junction contained 19 bases not matched to a gene. CDR1 KGHSH and CDR2 LQKENI come from the germline V gene. The CDR3 spans 16 residues. This CDR3 is CASTADRFGVATEAFF. CDR3 coding DNA: TGTGCCTCAACGGCGGACAGGTTTGGGGTTGCCACTGAAGCTTTCTTT.

This chain uses TRBV7-8 with TRBJ1-1; 9 bases match TRBD1. CDR3 length equals 14 residues. With V trimmed by 1 base and J by 4 bases, 1 base remained unmatched. Germline-derived CDR1 and CDR2 are SGHVS and FQNEAQ. The CDR3 DNA follows: TGTGCCAGCAGCTTAGGGGACAGGGCCACTGAAGCTTTCTTT. Encoded protein: CASSLGDRATEAFF.

This chain uses TRBV19 with TRBJ1-1; tentatively, D is TRBD1 (6 bases). V dropped 5 bases and J dropped 1 base, with 11 bases sitting between them. The CDR3 totals 14 residues. Per germline, CDR1 LNHDA and CDR2 SQIVND (reference sequence). Written as DNA, the CDR3 is TGTGCCAGTAGTGCCACAGGGTGGAACACTGAAGCTTTCTTT. This translates into CASSATGWNTEAFF. The full variable domain, rest sourced from reference TRBV19 and TRBJ1-1, is DGGITQSPKYLFRKEGQNVTLSCEQNLNHDAMYWYRQDPGQGLRLIYYSQIVNDFQKGDIAEGYSVSREKKESFPLTVTSAQKNPTAFYLCASSATGWNTEAFFGQGTRLTVV.

The chain has TRBV7-3 and TRBJ2-7; D remains ambiguous. The CDR3 has 16 residues. Germline CDR1 reads SGHTA; CDR2 reads FQGTGA. The V end was cut by 1 base, the J end by 5 bases, with 18 bases between. The CDR3 loop is CASSLKHLGSPDEQYF. DNA of the CDR3: TGTGCCAGCAGCTTAAAACATTTGGGTAGCCCGGACGAGCAGTACTTC.

The rearrangement uses TRBV2 and TRBJ1-2; D may be TRBD1 (5 bases). Trimming took 7 bases from V and 2 from J, leaving 8 bases between them. Germline CDR1 and CDR2: SNHLY and FYNNEI. CDR3 length: 12 residues. The CDR3 loop reads CASKGPNYGYTF. The DNA for the CDR3 is TGTGCCAGCAAGGGACCCAACTATGGCTACACCTTC.

This chain joins TRBV19 and TRBJ2-3; D is possibly TRBD2 (6 bases). From germline, CDR1 is LNHDA and CDR2 SQIVND (reference sequence). This CDR3 is 15 amino acids long. The germline V and J ends were trimmed by 3 bases and 4 bases, with 14 bases remaining between them. CDR3 coding DNA: TGTGCCAGTAGTATTAGGGCCAGGGAGGCAGATACGCAGTATTTT. It codes for CASSIRAREADTQYF.

This clone was picked up one time. The chain couples TRBV7-9 to TRBJ2-1; D is perhaps TRBD2 (9 bases). CDR1 is SEHNR, CDR2 FQNEAQ, per germline (reference sequence). The V end lost 6 bases, the J end lost 12 bases, and 24 bases lay between the germline ends. The CDR3 covers 15 residues. CDR3 sequence: CASSTSGLLGQGQFF. The CDR3 DNA follows: TGTGCCAGCAGTACTAGCGGGCTTCTCGGACAGGGGCAGTTCTTC.

With regard to this clone: One end of the junction fails to match germline, which may point to a read error. Other DNA sequences from this sample encode an identical CDR3 as well. The chain links TRBV5-4 to TRBJ2-7; D is undetermined. This CDR3 region has 15 residues. The germline V gene encodes CDR1 SGHNT and CDR2 YYREEE (reference sequence). CDR3 residues: CASSPSVGPGYEQYF. As DNA, the CDR3 is TGCGCCAGCAGCCCCTCCGTCGGACCCGGCTACGAGCAGTACTTC.

The rearrangement links TRBV28 to TRBJ2-2, with D tentatively TRBD1 (5 bases). Germline-derived CDR1 and CDR2 are MDHEN and SYDVKM. This CDR3 comprises 16 residues. V dropped 4 bases and J dropped 6 bases, with 18 bases sitting between them. The CDR3 DNA follows: TGTGCCAGCAGTTCGTGGACAATACCGAAGGCCGGGGAGCTGTTTTTT. It translates to CASSSWTIPKAGELFF.

The rearrangement joins TRBV28 to TRBJ1-5; TRBD1 matches 8 bases. This CDR3 is 16 amino acids long. V lost 4 bases and J lost 9; bases outside the gene matches: 14. Germline assignment: CDR1 MDHEN and CDR2 SYDVKM. The CDR3 sequence: CASSSPSRGHPVPQHF. CDR3 DNA: TGTGCCAGCAGTTCCCCCAGCAGGGGGCATCCGGTGCCCCAGCATTTT.

The gene calls are TRBV5-4 and TRBJ2-6; D unresolved. Germline lookup yields CDR1 SGHNT and CDR2 YYREEE (reference sequence). V lost 1 base and J 0 bases, leaving 2 bases between the germline ends. The CDR3 length is 14 residues. The CDR3 bases are TGTGCCAGCAGCTTGTTCTCTGGGGCCAACGTCCTGACTTTC. Residues: CASSLFSGANVLTF.

Remarks on this clone: Other DNA sequences within the sample encode an identical CDR3. The J gene is TRBJ1-3, the V gene TRBV6-5; 8 bases map to TRBD1. This CDR3 spans 15 amino acids. After removal of 0 bases from V and 2 bases from J, the junction contained 0 bases not matched to a gene. Germline CDR1 reads MNHEY; CDR2 reads SVGAGI. CDR3 DNA: TGTGCCAGCAGTTACTCGGACAGGGCTGGAAACACCATATATTTT. This encodes CASSYSDRAGNTIYF.

The gene calls are TRBV25-1 and TRBJ1-1; 7 nucleotides align to TRBD1. V was pared by 5 bases and J by 3 bases, with 9 bases of the junction left unmatched. This CDR3 is built from 15 residues. Germline V gives CDR1 MGHDK, CDR2 SYGVNS. CDR3 amino acids: CASSSHRGIDTEAFF. CDR3 bases: TGTGCCAGCAGTTCCCACAGGGGAATCGACACTGAAGCTTTCTTT.